The text below deals with one T cell receptor beta chain. Relative to the germline gene, one junction end is altered; a read error may explain this. The use of genomic DNA as template underpinned the TCR beta VDJ and CDR3 profiling. TCRdb re-called the reads with MiXCR, one entry per CDR3 protein. The data show hundreds of thousands of distinct CDR3 sequences, 45% to 70% seen once. The data are from a study of CD8+CD57+ T cells in acquired aplastic anemia. The CDR3 extends over 14 amino acids. Germline V gene data show CDR1 as SGHRS and CDR2 as YFSETQ. The gene calls are TRBV5-1 and TRBJ2-7, with D possibly matching TRBD1 (5 bases). The TCR comes from a human donor with severe aplastic anemia or a healthy control (not recorded which). The sequencing input was sorted CD4+, CD8+, or CD8+CD57+ T cells (not recorded which) from PBMCs. CDR3 amino acids: CASSRGQLADEQYF. CDR3 DNA sequence: TGTGCCAGCAGCCGCGGACAACTCGCGGACGAGCAGTACTTC.